This record concerns one T cell receptor beta chain sequence. Antigen unknown. Generated by immunoSEQ multiplex PCR, the TCRdb table keeps only in-frame clones and is missing some. The sample records 75,000 to 85,000 clones, about nine tenths being singletons. CDR1 is SGHDT, CDR2 YYEEEE, per germline. The junction had 7 bases not matched to a gene; V was cut back by 0 bases and J by 5 bases. The CDR3 runs to 15 residues. The data are from a study of T cell responses to AZD1222 COVID-19 vaccine. Study-level findings and limits: It should be noted that donors were predominantly white British and more often female, and clonal diversity was possibly underestimated.

The V call is TRBV5-6, the J call TRBJ1-2, with 7 bases matching TRBD1. The sample consisted of peripheral blood, taken on day 0 of AZD1222 vaccination. The source is an adult in good health. The CDR3 DNA is TGTGCCAGCAGCTTGGAACGTTACAGGGGATATGGCTACACCTTC. Translated, it gives CASSLERYRGYGYTF.